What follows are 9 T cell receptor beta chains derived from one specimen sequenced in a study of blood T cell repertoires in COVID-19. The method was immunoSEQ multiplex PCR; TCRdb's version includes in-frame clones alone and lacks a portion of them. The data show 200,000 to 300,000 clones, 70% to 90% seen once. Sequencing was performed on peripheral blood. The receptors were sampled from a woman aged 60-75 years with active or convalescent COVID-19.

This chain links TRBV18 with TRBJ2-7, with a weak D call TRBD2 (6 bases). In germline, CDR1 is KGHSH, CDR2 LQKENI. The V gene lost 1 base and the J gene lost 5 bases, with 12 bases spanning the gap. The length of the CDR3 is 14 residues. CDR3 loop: CASSPLVGLDEQYF. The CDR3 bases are TGTGCCAGCTCACCACTAGTGGGACTGGACGAGCAGTACTTC.

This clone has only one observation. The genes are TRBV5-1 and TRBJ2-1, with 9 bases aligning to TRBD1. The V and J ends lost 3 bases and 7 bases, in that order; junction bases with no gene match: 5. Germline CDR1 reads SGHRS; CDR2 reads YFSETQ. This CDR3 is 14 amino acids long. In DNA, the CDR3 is TGCGCCAGCAGCTGGAGGACAGGGGTAAATGAGCAGTTCTTC. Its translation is CASSWRTGVNEQFF.

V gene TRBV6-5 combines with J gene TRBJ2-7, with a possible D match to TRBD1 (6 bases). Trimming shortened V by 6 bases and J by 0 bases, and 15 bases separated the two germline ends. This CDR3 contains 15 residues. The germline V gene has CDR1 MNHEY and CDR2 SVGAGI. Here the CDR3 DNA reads TGTGCCAGCAGCCCACAGGGCTATTCCTCCTACGAGCAGTACTTC. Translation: CASSPQGYSSYEQYF.

CDR3 nucleotide sequence: TGTGCCAGCAGCGGGAGGTCCAGGGGGCTTACTGAAGCTTTCTTT. This gives the protein CASSGRSRGLTEAFF. The chain links TRBV5-4 to TRBJ1-1; 8 nucleotides line up with TRBD1. After removal of 4 bases from V and 5 bases from J, the junction contained 10 bases not matched to a gene. The germline CDR1 and CDR2 sequences are SGHNT and YYREEE (reference sequence). CDR3 length equals 15 residues. Variable domain in full (rest from reference TRBV5-4 and TRBJ1-1): ETGVTQSPTHLIKTRGQQVTLRCSSQSGHNTVSWYQQALGQGPQFIFQYYREEENGRGNFPPRFSGLQFPNYSSELNVNALELDDSALYLCASSGRSRGLTEAFFGQGTRLTVV.

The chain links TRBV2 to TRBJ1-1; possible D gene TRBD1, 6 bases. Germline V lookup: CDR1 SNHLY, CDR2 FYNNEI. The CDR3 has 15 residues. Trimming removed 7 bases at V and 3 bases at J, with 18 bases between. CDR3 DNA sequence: TGTGCCAGCACCAGAAGTCGAGGGGGAGACACTGAAGCTTTCTTT. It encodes CASTRSRGGDTEAFF.

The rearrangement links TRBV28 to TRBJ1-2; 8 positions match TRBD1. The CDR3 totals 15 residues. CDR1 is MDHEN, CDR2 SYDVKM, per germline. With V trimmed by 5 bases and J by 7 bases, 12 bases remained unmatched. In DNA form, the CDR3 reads TGTGCCAGCAGTCCACCGACAGGGGCCTTCGGTGGCTACACCTTC. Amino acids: CASSPPTGAFGGYTF.

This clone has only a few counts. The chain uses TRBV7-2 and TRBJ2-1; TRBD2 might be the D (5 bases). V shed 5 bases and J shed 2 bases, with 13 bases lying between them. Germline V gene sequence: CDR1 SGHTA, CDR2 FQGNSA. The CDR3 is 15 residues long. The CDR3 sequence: CASSPGGNAYNEQFF. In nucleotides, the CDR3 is TGTGCCAGCAGCCCAGGAGGAAATGCCTACAATGAGCAGTTCTTC.

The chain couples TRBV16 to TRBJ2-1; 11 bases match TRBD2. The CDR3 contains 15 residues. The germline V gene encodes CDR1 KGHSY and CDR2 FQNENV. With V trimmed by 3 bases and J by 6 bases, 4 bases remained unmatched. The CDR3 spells CASSQISGRANEQFF. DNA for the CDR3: TGTGCCAGCAGCCAGATTAGCGGGAGGGCCAATGAGCAGTTCTTC.

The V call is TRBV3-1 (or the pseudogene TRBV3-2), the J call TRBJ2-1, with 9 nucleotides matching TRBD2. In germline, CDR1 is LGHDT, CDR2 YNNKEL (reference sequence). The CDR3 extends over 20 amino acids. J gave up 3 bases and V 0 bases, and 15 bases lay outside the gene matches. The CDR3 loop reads CASSQDRGLARGSFYNEQFF. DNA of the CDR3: TGTGCCAGCAGCCAAGATAGGGGACTAGCTCGAGGTTCCTTCTACAATGAGCAGTTCTTC.